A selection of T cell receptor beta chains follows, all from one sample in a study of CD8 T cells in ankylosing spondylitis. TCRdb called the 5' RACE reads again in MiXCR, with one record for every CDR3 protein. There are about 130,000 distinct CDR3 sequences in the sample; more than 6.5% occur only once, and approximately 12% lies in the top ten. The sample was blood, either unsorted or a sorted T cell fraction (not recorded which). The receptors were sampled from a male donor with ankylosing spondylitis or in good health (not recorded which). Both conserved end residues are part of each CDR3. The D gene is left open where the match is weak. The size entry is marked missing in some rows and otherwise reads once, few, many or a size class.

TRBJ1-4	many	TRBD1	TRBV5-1	TGCGCCAGCAGCTATAACAGGGGGGCGGATGAAAAACTGTTTTTT	CASSYNRGADEKLFF
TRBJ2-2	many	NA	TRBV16	TGTGCCAGCAGCCAATACTCAGGTCAAAACACCGGGGAGCTGTTTTTT	CASSQYSGQNTGELFF
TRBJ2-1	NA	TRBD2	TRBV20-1	TGCAGTGCTAGAGGTAGCGGGAGTGTTTACAATGAGCAGTTCTTC	CSARGSGSVYNEQFF
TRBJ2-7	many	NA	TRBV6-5	TGTGCCAGCAGGGACACGAGGGAATCTTCCCACGAGCAGTACTTC	CASRDTRESSHEQYF
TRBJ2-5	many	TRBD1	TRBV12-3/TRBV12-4	TGTGCCAGCAGTTCCCACAGGGGATCGGTTAAGACCCAGTACTTC	CASSSHRGSVKTQYF
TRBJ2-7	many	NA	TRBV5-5	TGTGCCAGCAGCTTAGGAGATCCCTCCCGCGAGCAGTACTTC	CASSLGDPSREQYF
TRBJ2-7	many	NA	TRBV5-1	TGCGCCAGCAGCGGGGGATGGACCGAAACCTACGAGCAGTACTTC	CASSGGWTETYEQYF
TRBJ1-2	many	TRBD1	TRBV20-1	TGCAGTGCCCCGACAGGGTTGAATGGCTACACCTTC	CSAPTGLNGYTF
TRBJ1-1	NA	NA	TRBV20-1	TGCAGTGCTAGAGTGCAACTTACATCGGCAATAGACATGAACACTGAAGCTTTCTTT	CSARVQLTSAIDMNTEAFF
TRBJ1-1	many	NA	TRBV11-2	TGTGCCAGCAGCCCGGGGGGGAACACTGAAGCTTTCTTT	CASSPGGNTEAFF
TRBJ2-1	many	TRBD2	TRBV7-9	TGTGCCAGCAGCTTAGGTCGCGGGAGGGCCTACAATGAGCAGTTCTTC	CASSLGRGRAYNEQFF
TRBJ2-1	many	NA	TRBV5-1	TGCGCCAGCAGAGAGGGCTCGAGCGGACAGCAGTTCTTC	CASREGSSGQQFF
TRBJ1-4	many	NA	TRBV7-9	TGTGCCAGCAGCTCCGGCGGAGATGAAAAACTGTTTTTT	CASSSGGDEKLFF
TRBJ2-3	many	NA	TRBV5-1	TGCGCCAGCAGCTTGGACGGGAGTAGTGCAGATACGCAGTATTTT	CASSLDGSSADTQYF
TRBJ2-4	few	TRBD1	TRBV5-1	TGCGCCAGCAGCTTGGCCACGGGACAGGGAAACATTCAGTACTTC	CASSLATGQGNIQYF
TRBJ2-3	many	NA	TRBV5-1	TGCGCCACCAGGGGGGGGCTGAGCACAGATACGCAGTATTTT	CATRGGLSTDTQYF
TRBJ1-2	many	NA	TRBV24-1	TGTGCCACCAGTGATTTGTGGGGGAATGGCTACACCTTC	CATSDLWGNGYTF
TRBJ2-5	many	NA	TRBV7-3	TGTGCCAGCAGCCCTAGCGCAGCGTATCAAGAGACCCAGTACTTC	CASSPSAAYQETQYF
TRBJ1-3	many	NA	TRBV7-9	TGTGCCAGCAGCTTAAGGGACGGCAGGTTCTCTGGAAACACCATATATTTT	CASSLRDGRFSGNTIYF
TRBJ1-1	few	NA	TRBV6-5	TGTGCCAGCAGTTCCGGCGAATGGAACACTGAAGCTTTCTTT	CASSSGEWNTEAFF
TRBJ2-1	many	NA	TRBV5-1	TGCGCCAGCAGCTTGGGGCCGGGACGGACCTACAATGAGCAGTTCTTC	CASSLGPGRTYNEQFF
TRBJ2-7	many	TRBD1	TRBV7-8	TGTGCCAGCAGCTTGGGACAGGAATCGTACGAGCAGTACTTC	CASSLGQESYEQYF
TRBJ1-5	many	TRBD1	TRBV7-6	TGTGCCAGCAGCTCAAAAGGACAGGGAGATCAGCCCCAGCATTTT	CASSSKGQGDQPQHF
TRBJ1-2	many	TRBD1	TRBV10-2	TGCGCCAGCAGTGAGTCCAGGGGGCTCGGCTATGGCTACACCTTC	CASSESRGLGYGYTF
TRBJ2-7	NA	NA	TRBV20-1	TGCAGTGCTAGTGAGAGTCTTTACGAGCAGTACTTC	CSASESLYEQYF
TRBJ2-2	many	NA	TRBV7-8	TGTGCCAGCAGCTTAGACAGGATCCCTACCGGGGAGCTGTTTTTT	CASSLDRIPTGELFF
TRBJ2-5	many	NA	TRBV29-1	TGCAGCGTTGCCGACAGTAAAGAGACCCAGTACTTC	CSVADSKETQYF
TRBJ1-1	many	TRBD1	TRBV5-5	TGTGCCAGCAGCCCCAGGACAGGGGGCAGGTTGAACACTGAAGCTTTCTTT	CASSPRTGGRLNTEAFF
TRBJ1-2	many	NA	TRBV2	TGTGCCAGCAGTGAAGCGTGGGGGACGGGCTACACCTTC	CASSEAWGTGYTF
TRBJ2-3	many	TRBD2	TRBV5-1	TGCGCCAGCAGCCCCGGACTAGCGGGGAGCACAGATACGCAGTATTTT	CASSPGLAGSTDTQYF
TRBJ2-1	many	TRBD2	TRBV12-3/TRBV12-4	TGTGCCAGCCGATCCGGGACTAGCGGGAGCAATGAGCAGTTCTTC	CASRSGTSGSNEQFF
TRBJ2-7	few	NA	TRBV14	TGTGCCAGCAGCCTAACAACAGCGCCGGGATACGAGCAGTACTTC	CASSLTTAPGYEQYF
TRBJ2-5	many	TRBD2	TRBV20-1	TGCAGTGCTAGGCCTTCTTTAGCGGGGGCGACGTATGGGACCCAGTACTTC	CSARPSLAGATYGTQYF